This T cell receptor beta chain was retrieved from a study of blood T cell repertoires in COVID-19. After removal of 8 bases from V and 3 bases from J, the junction contained 6 bases not matched to a gene. This CDR3 is built from 14 residues. The germline V gene has CDR1 MDHEN and CDR2 SYDVKM. The study recruited people aged about 18 to 90 years across about two dozen US areas. Clones were sequenced by immunoSEQ multiplex PCR, and TCRdb holds only the in-frame ones, with some missing. The profile shows about 81,000 clones, about 89% of them singletons. The receptor's source is a woman between 45 and 60 years old with acute COVID-19. The sequencing sample was made of PBMCs or T cells enriched from blood (not recorded which). The chain couples TRBV28 to TRBJ2-2, with 7 bases that match TRBD1. The CDR3 sequence: CASLGQLDTGELFF. Here the CDR3 DNA reads TGTGCCAGCCTGGGACAGCTCGACACCGGGGAGCTGTTTTTT.